The clone carrying this TCR beta chain was detected once. What it recognizes is unknown. Germline CDR1 is LGHDT and CDR2 is YNNKEL (reference sequence). This CDR3 region has 16 residues. Trimming pared 4 bases from V and 8 bases from J, leaving 21 bases between. These data originate in a study of Ad26.COV2.S vaccination and SARS-CoV-2 variants. Study background: Into the muscle, Ad26.COV2.S was dosed once or twice, 56 days apart. Study conclusions and caveats: From the TCR breadth and depth analyses, total T cell responses may have been underestimated.

Assay used: immunoSEQ multiplex PCR; TCRdb lists only in-frame clones, some missing. The table lists about 480,000 clones, 70% to 90% of them singletons. Documented treatment: some 19 received Ad26.COV2.S at low or high dose, single or two shots; 5 received placebo; per-sample allocation not given. Sampling took place 63 days after the first vaccine or placebo injection. Donation came from an adult in Boston who was aged 18-55 years. The TCR was taken from a person aged 18 to 59 who received the Ad26.COV2.S COVID-19 vaccine or a placebo. Sequencing used peripheral blood, obtained in a trial of Ad26.COV2.S vaccine versus placebo. The chain carries TRBV3-1 (or the pseudogene TRBV3-2) and TRBJ2-1; either TRBD1 or TRBD2 may supply D (5 bases each). The CDR3 protein is CASSPGPGRGAYEQFF. The DNA of the CDR3 is TGTGCCAGCAGCCCCGGGCCGGGTAGAGGGGCGTATGAGCAGTTCTTC.